This T cell receptor beta chain was recovered during a study of molecular identifiers for immune sequencing clone quantification. Study findings and constraints: Jurkat TCR RNA spiked in from one cell could reportedly be detected among about a million naive cells.

Libraries used roughly 17,000 to 1,000,000 sorted naive CD8 T cells and 10%, 30% or 50% RNA input. Naive CD8 T cells, phenotype CD8+CD4-CCR7+CD45RA+, were sorted. TCRdb independently ran MiXCR on the PCR reads; one entry per CDR3 protein. The table lists hundreds of thousands of distinct CDR3 sequences, 20% of them singletons. Comment on this clonotype: The target antigen is unknown. With a much larger clone just one base away, this may be a read error. Given the absence of the conserved phenylalanine or tryptophan at the CDR3 end, a read error is likely.

The CDR3 loop spans 12 amino acids. V was cut by 9 bases and J by 2 bases, with 9 bases left in between. Germline V gene data show CDR1 as SEHNR and CDR2 as FQNEAQ (reference sequence). V is TRBV7-9 and J is TRBJ2-3; the D is unclear. This TCR was recovered from a human donor in good health. Some libraries in this study had Jurkat cell RNA spiked in. The specimen sequenced was naive CD8+ T cells from blood, with Jurkat cell RNA spiked in. The subset was: FACS-sorted CD8+CD4-CCR7+CD45RA+ naive T cells. DNA for the CDR3: TGTGCCAGTCGTAGTGCCACAGATACGCAGTATTCT. This translates into CASRSATDTQYS.